Below, 14 T cell receptor beta chains from the same sample are listed, as sequenced in a study of blood T cells in healthy people across ages. Together with a sample-barcoded 5' primer, a J-beta primer mix was included in a second PCR lasting about 6 to 11 cycles. MiXCR, run by TCRdb on the 5' RACE reads, gives a single entry per CDR3 protein. The sample yields approximately 810,000 distinct CDR3 sequences, 25% to 35% seen once. The sequenced sample was blood. The receptors shown here come from a woman older than 75 in good health.

V and J are TRBV5-1 and TRBJ2-5; 7 bases line up with TRBD1. Germline V gene data show CDR1 as SGHRS and CDR2 as YFSETQ. With 4 bases clipped from V and 1 base from J, the junction kept 10 bases outside the gene matches. This CDR3 region has 16 residues. CDR3 DNA: TGCGCCAGCAGCCCGATTGGGACAGTGAGCCAAGAGACCCAGTACTTC. This encodes CASSPIGTVSQETQYF.

This clonotype was observed at least ten times. The V and J genes are TRBV20-1 and TRBJ1-2; D gene uncertain. Trimming removed 4 bases at V and 5 bases at J, with 8 bases between. The germline V gene encodes CDR1 DFQATT and CDR2 SNEGSKA (reference sequence). CDR3 length: 11 residues. For the CDR3, the DNA is TGCAGTGCTAATGACGGATATGGCTACACCTTC. This gives the protein CSANDGYGYTF.

The chain links TRBV6-5 to TRBJ2-7, with 9 bases fitting TRBD1. V shed 7 bases and J 1 base; nucleotides not matched to a gene: 5. Germline lookup yields CDR1 MNHEY and CDR2 SVGAGI. This CDR3 contains 14 residues. The CDR3 sequence is CASTPDRGSYEQYF. The CDR3 nucleotides read TGTGCCAGCACCCCGGACAGGGGTTCCTACGAGCAGTACTTC.

This clonotype occurred many times. CDR3 bases: TGTGCCAGCAGCCGGGGACTAGCGGGGTCAAACAATGAGCAGTTCTTC. Translated: CASSRGLAGSNNEQFF. The V gene is TRBV3-1, the J gene TRBJ2-1; 13 bases map to TRBD2. Germline lookup yields CDR1 LGHDT and CDR2 YNNKEL (reference sequence). The junction had 5 bases not matched to a gene; V was cut back by 4 bases and J by 5 bases. The CDR3 spans 16 residues.

The chain uses TRBV29-1 and TRBJ1-1; D remains unclear. CDR1 SQVTM and CDR2 ANQGSEA come from the germline V gene. Trimming took 2 bases from V and 0 from J, leaving 7 bases between them. CDR3 length equals 13 residues. CDR3 residues: CSVERRLNTEAFF. The CDR3 region has the DNA TGCAGCGTTGAAAGGCGGTTGAACACTGAAGCTTTCTTT.

This clonotype was picked up a small number of times. The chain uses TRBV24-1 and TRBJ2-5, with 8 bases aligning to TRBD2. CDR3 length equals 19 residues. Germline values: CDR1 KGHDR, CDR2 SFDVKD. V shed 1 base and J 7 bases; nucleotides not matched to a gene: 19. DNA for the CDR3: TGTGCCACCAGTGATTTAAGGTTCCGCGGGGGGCCAGCTTGGGTGACCCAGTACTTC. The encoded protein is CATSDLRFRGGPAWVTQYF.

The chain combines TRBV11-3 with TRBJ2-1; 9 bases are shared with TRBD2. This CDR3 has 16 residues. Trimming removed 2 bases from V and 4 bases from J; junction bases left unmatched: 6. Germline lookup yields CDR1 SGHNT and CDR2 YENEEA. The CDR3 sequence is CASSLMGGGAYNEQFF. The CDR3 coding sequence is TGTGCCAGCAGCTTAATGGGCGGGGGGGCTTACAATGAGCAGTTCTTC.

This clonotype was seen many times. A much larger clone lies a single base off, so this may be a read error. V usage is TRBV12-3 or TRBV12-4 and J usage is TRBJ2-1; tentative D call: TRBD1 (6 bases). The J call may be in error: the DNA end matches TRBJ2-7 better. The CDR3 loop spans 13 amino acids. As DNA, the CDR3 is TGTGCCAGCAGTTCACAGGGCTACAATGAGCAGTACTTC. It encodes CASSSQGYNEQYF.

V gene TRBV12-3 or TRBV12-4 combines with J gene TRBJ1-2, with 8 bases aligning to TRBD1. V lost 4 bases to trimming and J lost 4 bases; unmatched junction nucleotides: 5. The CDR3 totals 14 residues. The DNA for the CDR3 is TGTGCCAGCAGTTCCAAGACAGGGGTCTATGGCTACACCTTC. Its protein product is CASSSKTGVYGYTF.

As concerns this clonotype: This may be a read error: a much more frequent sequence differs by one nucleotide. The CDR3 bases are TGTGCCAGCAGCCAAGGGCTTACCCCGTTAAATGAGCAGTACTTC. This translates into CASSQGLTPLNEQYF. The chain recombines TRBV4-2 with TRBJ2-5; D unresolved. This CDR3 region has 15 residues. Trimming removed 1 base at V and 11 bases at J, with 20 bases between. The germline gives CDR1 LGHNA, CDR2 YNFKEQ.

Of note for this clonotype: Being one base from a much bigger clone, this may be a read error. The chain combines TRBV9 with TRBJ2-7, with 7 bases matching TRBD2. The CDR3 extends over 15 amino acids. Germline V lookup: CDR1 SGDLS, CDR2 YYNGEE. The CDR3 region has the DNA TGTTCCAGCAGCGTAGATCCAGCGGGGAGTTACGGGCAGTACTTC. Translated: CSSSVDPAGSYGQYF.

Remarks on this clonotype: A much larger clone lies a single base off, so this may be a read error. This rearrangement joins TRBV6-2 or TRBV6-3 to TRBJ2-1; 11 bases align to TRBD1. The length of the CDR3 is 14 residues. The germline V gene encodes CDR1 MNHEY and CDR2 SVGEGT. The J segment lost 7 bases and the V segment lost 8 bases, leaving 7 bases of the junction unmatched. CDR3 sequence reads: CASGTGQGGNEQFF. CDR3 DNA: TGTGCCAGCGGTACGGGACAGGGGGGGAATGAGCAGTTCTTC.

This clonotype occurred a few times. The rearrangement uses TRBV20-1 and TRBJ2-4; D is ambiguous. The CDR3 length is 15 residues. Germline lookup yields CDR1 DFQATT and CDR2 SNEGSKA (reference sequence). The V end lost 3 bases, the J end lost 1 base, and 13 bases lay between the germline ends. CDR3 protein: CSASNLQDAKNIQYF. The CDR3 region has the DNA TGCAGTGCTAGCAACCTTCAGGATGCCAAAAACATTCAGTACTTC.

The sample holds a few counts of this clonotype. The rearrangement joins TRBV20-1 to TRBJ1-1, with D perhaps matching TRBD1 (5 bases). Trimming removed 4 bases from V and 10 bases from J, with 19 bases in between. This CDR3 region has 13 residues. In germline, CDR1 is DFQATT, CDR2 SNEGSKA (reference sequence). This chain's CDR3 is CSAKESPGPGAFF. The DNA of the CDR3 is TGCAGTGCTAAGGAGTCCCCGGGGCCTGGAGCTTTCTTT.